The rows below give T cell receptor beta chains drawn from one sample of a study of shared clonotypes between healthy human individuals. Measured with immunoSEQ multiplex PCR; TCRdb has only the in-frame clones, and not every one. The sample lists around 510,000 clones; around 95% were seen once. Specimen: naive CD4+ T cells sorted from blood. The source of these receptors is a woman in her twenties or thirties in good health. Each CDR3 is given with its conserved first and last residue. D genes are given only for firm matches. The size of a clone is reported for some rows only, either as once, few or many, or as a class for expanded clones.

J gene: TRBJ1-1; V gene: TRBV19; clone size: once; D gene: .; CDR3 DNA: TGTGCCAGTAGTATTGGGGTGAGGCAAGCTTTCTTT; CDR3 protein: CASSIGVRQAFF
J gene: TRBJ1-1; V gene: TRBV28; clone size: .; D gene: TRBD1; CDR3 DNA: TGTGCCAGCAGGAGGACAGGGAGGGGTGGGAACACTGAAGCTTTCTTT; CDR3 protein: CASRRTGRGGNTEAFF
J gene: TRBJ2-7; V gene: TRBV11-2; clone size: .; D gene: TRBD1; CDR3 DNA: TGTGCCAGCAGCTTGACAGGGGTTAAGGCCTCCTACGAGCAGTACTTC; CDR3 protein: CASSLTGVKASYEQYF
J gene: TRBJ2-3; V gene: TRBV19; clone size: .; D gene: TRBD2; CDR3 DNA: TGTGCCAGTAGAGAGACTAGCGGGACAGATACGCAGTATTTT; CDR3 protein: CASRETSGTDTQYF
J gene: TRBJ2-7; V gene: TRBV7-9; clone size: .; D gene: .; CDR3 DNA: TGTGCCAGCAGCTTAGCGCTAGGTCTGGAAGAGCAGTACTTC; CDR3 protein: CASSLALGLEEQYF
J gene: TRBJ1-5; V gene: TRBV28; clone size: .; D gene: TRBD1; CDR3 DNA: TGTGCCGACAGTCCCGGGACAGAGAATCAGCCCCAGCATTTT; CDR3 protein: CADSPGTENQPQHF
J gene: TRBJ2-7; V gene: TRBV19; clone size: .; D gene: .; CDR3 DNA: TGTGCCAGTAGTATGGATGCCTACGAGCAGTACTTC; CDR3 protein: CASSMDAYEQYF
J gene: TRBJ2-7; V gene: TRBV7-9; clone size: .; D gene: .; CDR3 DNA: TGTGCCAGCAGCTCCGGACCCGGCAGCTCCTACGAGCAGTACTTC; CDR3 protein: CASSSGPGSSYEQYF
J gene: TRBJ1-2; V gene: TRBV7-9; clone size: .; D gene: .; CDR3 DNA: TGTGCCAGCAGCTTATCCTCAGGGTCAGTAGTCTACACCTTC; CDR3 protein: CASSLSSGSVVYTF
J gene: TRBJ2-7; V gene: TRBV4-1; clone size: .; D gene: .; CDR3 DNA: TGCGCCAGCAGCCAGCTCGGGCTTCAGCCGTACGAGCAGTACTTC; CDR3 protein: CASSQLGLQPYEQYF
J gene: TRBJ2-1; V gene: TRBV30; clone size: .; D gene: .; CDR3 DNA: TGTGCCTGGACAAAAGACAGGTCCTTTTTACTGGGACACTCCTACAATGAGCAGTTCTTC; CDR3 protein: CAWTKDRSFLLGHSYNEQFF
J gene: TRBJ2-1; V gene: TRBV5-1; clone size: .; D gene: .; CDR3 DNA: TGCGCCAGCAGCTTGGACGAGGCCAATGAGCAGTTCTTC; CDR3 protein: CASSLDEANEQFF
J gene: TRBJ2-2; V gene: TRBV13; clone size: .; D gene: .; CDR3 DNA: TGTGCCAGCAGCCAGCTGTTCACCGGGGAGCTGTTTTTT; CDR3 protein: CASSQLFTGELFF
J gene: TRBJ1-1; V gene: TRBV6-6; clone size: .; D gene: TRBD1; CDR3 DNA: TGTGCCAGCAGTTCCCCGACAGGGGGCAAAAACACTGAAGCTTTCTTT; CDR3 protein: CASSSPTGGKNTEAFF
J gene: TRBJ2-5; V gene: TRBV19; clone size: .; D gene: .; CDR3 DNA: TGTGCCAGTAGTATTGGGGCAGCTCGAGAAGAGACCCAGTACTTC; CDR3 protein: CASSIGAAREETQYF
J gene: TRBJ2-2; V gene: TRBV2; clone size: .; D gene: TRBD1; CDR3 DNA: TGTGCCAGCAGTTCGGACAGGAGGTCGAACACCGGGGAGCTGTTTTTT; CDR3 protein: CASSSDRRSNTGELFF
J gene: TRBJ1-1; V gene: TRBV19; clone size: .; D gene: TRBD1; CDR3 DNA: TGTGCCAGCAGTGACAGGGGCTGGAGCACTGAAGCTTTCTTT; CDR3 protein: CASSDRGWSTEAFF
J gene: TRBJ2-1; V gene: TRBV11-3; clone size: .; D gene: .; CDR3 DNA: TGTGCCAGCAGCTTACCCTTGGGTGAGCAGTTCTTC; CDR3 protein: CASSLPLGEQFF
J gene: TRBJ1-5; V gene: TRBV30; clone size: few; D gene: .; CDR3 DNA: TGTGCCTGGAGTGTAGAGGGACGGCAGCCCCAGCATTTT; CDR3 protein: CAWSVEGRQPQHF
J gene: TRBJ1-5; V gene: TRBV28; clone size: few; D gene: .; CDR3 DNA: TGTGCCAGCAGTTCCTCCGGGACCTGGGCTGGCCAGCCCCAGCATTTT; CDR3 protein: CASSSSGTWAGQPQHF
J gene: TRBJ2-5; V gene: TRBV19; clone size: .; D gene: .; CDR3 DNA: TGTGCCAGTAGTATAACCATAGGACCTCCAGAGACCCAGTACTTC; CDR3 protein: CASSITIGPPETQYF
J gene: TRBJ2-7; V gene: TRBV11-3; clone size: .; D gene: TRBD2; CDR3 DNA: TGTGCCAGCAGCTTAGGCGGGACTAGCTCCGAGCAGTACTTC; CDR3 protein: CASSLGGTSSEQYF
J gene: TRBJ1-5; V gene: TRBV5-1; clone size: .; D gene: .; CDR3 DNA: TGCGCCAGCAGCTTAGCTGGGGCAGAGCCCCAGCATTTT; CDR3 protein: CASSLAGAEPQHF
J gene: TRBJ1-5; V gene: TRBV6-4; clone size: .; D gene: TRBD1; CDR3 DNA: TGTGCCAGCAGCCAATGGCAGGGGGCCGGTCAGCCCCAGCATTTT; CDR3 protein: CASSQWQGAGQPQHF
J gene: TRBJ1-1; V gene: TRBV28; clone size: .; D gene: .; CDR3 DNA: TGTGCCAGCAGTTTTGTCGGGGGGAACACTGAAGCTTTCTTT; CDR3 protein: CASSFVGGNTEAFF
J gene: TRBJ2-1; V gene: TRBV28; clone size: once; D gene: TRBD2; CDR3 DNA: TGTGCCAGCATAGCGGGAAGGTCCTACAATGAGCAGTTCTTC; CDR3 protein: CASIAGRSYNEQFF
J gene: TRBJ1-3; V gene: TRBV28; clone size: .; D gene: .; CDR3 DNA: TGTGCCAGCTCAAGAGATTTGCTGCTCTCTGGAAACACCATATATTTT; CDR3 protein: CASSRDLLLSGNTIYF
J gene: TRBJ1-5; V gene: TRBV15; clone size: .; D gene: .; CDR3 DNA: TGTGCCACCAGCGGAACGGGCACGGGGGTACAGCCCCAGCATTTT; CDR3 protein: CATSGTGTGVQPQHF
J gene: TRBJ2-2; V gene: TRBV7-9; clone size: .; D gene: .; CDR3 DNA: TGTGCCAGCAGCTTAGTTCCTACAGTGAGCGGGGAGCTGTTTTTT; CDR3 protein: CASSLVPTVSGELFF
J gene: TRBJ1-4; V gene: TRBV28; clone size: .; D gene: .; CDR3 DNA: TGTGCCAGCAGTTTACAGGGCGAAAAACTGTTTTTT; CDR3 protein: CASSLQGEKLFF
J gene: TRBJ2-7; V gene: TRBV6-6; clone size: once; D gene: TRBD2; CDR3 DNA: TGTGCCAGCAGTCCACTGGCGGGAGGGGTCGCGGAGCAGTACTTC; CDR3 protein: CASSPLAGGVAEQYF
J gene: TRBJ2-7; V gene: TRBV2; clone size: .; D gene: .; CDR3 DNA: TGTGCCAGCAGTCTCCTATTTCTGGAGTCCTACGAGCAGTACTTC; CDR3 protein: CASSLLFLESYEQYF
J gene: TRBJ2-7; V gene: TRBV5-1; clone size: once; D gene: TRBD1; CDR3 DNA: TGCGCCAGCAGCTTGGAGGGGACAGGGGTGAGCTACGAGCAGTACTTC; CDR3 protein: CASSLEGTGVSYEQYF
J gene: TRBJ2-3; V gene: TRBV5-1; clone size: .; D gene: .; CDR3 DNA: TGCGCCAGCAGCTTGCACGGCACAGATACGCAGTATTTT; CDR3 protein: CASSLHGTDTQYF
J gene: TRBJ1-1; V gene: TRBV19; clone size: .; D gene: .; CDR3 DNA: TGTGCCAGTAGTTTGCAGGAGGAAATGAACACTGAAGCTTTCTTT; CDR3 protein: CASSLQEEMNTEAFF
J gene: TRBJ2-5; V gene: TRBV5-1; clone size: .; D gene: .; CDR3 DNA: TGCGCCAGCAGCTTATATGGGGGTACGGAGACCCAGTACTTC; CDR3 protein: CASSLYGGTETQYF
J gene: TRBJ2-5; V gene: TRBV6-6; clone size: .; D gene: .; CDR3 DNA: TGTGCCACCAACCGACAGTACCAAGAGACCCAGTACTTC; CDR3 protein: CATNRQYQETQYF
J gene: TRBJ2-7; V gene: TRBV5-1; clone size: .; D gene: TRBD2; CDR3 DNA: TGCGCCAGCAGCTTGGGCCGAGGGACTACCGGGGACTACGAGCAGTACTTC; CDR3 protein: CASSLGRGTTGDYEQYF
J gene: TRBJ2-2; V gene: TRBV18; clone size: .; D gene: .; CDR3 DNA: TGTGCCAGCTCAATCGGGGGCGTACCCGGGGAGCTGTTTTTT; CDR3 protein: CASSIGGVPGELFF
J gene: TRBJ2-7; V gene: TRBV19; clone size: .; D gene: .; CDR3 DNA: TGTGCCAGTAGGGACAGACTCTACGAGCAGTACTTC; CDR3 protein: CASRDRLYEQYF
J gene: TRBJ1-1; V gene: TRBV5-6; clone size: .; D gene: .; CDR3 DNA: TGTGCCAGCAGCTTTCGGTCCCTGGCCGCTGAAGCTTTCTTT; CDR3 protein: CASSFRSLAAEAFF
J gene: TRBJ2-3; V gene: TRBV5-4; clone size: once; D gene: TRBD2; CDR3 DNA: TGTGCCAGCAGCTTTCGTCCCCGGGTAGCGGGAGTCTATACGCAGTATTTT; CDR3 protein: CASSFRPRVAGVYTQYF
J gene: TRBJ2-7; V gene: TRBV19; clone size: .; D gene: TRBD1; CDR3 DNA: TGTGCCAGTAGTATACCGGGACAGGTTTCATACGAGCAGTACTTC; CDR3 protein: CASSIPGQVSYEQYF
J gene: TRBJ1-2; V gene: TRBV4-1; clone size: .; D gene: TRBD1; CDR3 DNA: TGCGCCAGCAGCCCACCGGACAGGGTTTATGGCTACACCTTC; CDR3 protein: CASSPPDRVYGYTF
J gene: TRBJ1-5; V gene: TRBV2; clone size: few; D gene: TRBD1; CDR3 DNA: TGTGCCAGCAGTCCAGACAGGGGCAATCAGCCCCAGCATTTT; CDR3 protein: CASSPDRGNQPQHF
J gene: TRBJ2-2; V gene: TRBV19; clone size: once; D gene: .; CDR3 DNA: TGTGCCAGTAGAAAGTGGGTCAGGCCGGGGGAGCTGTTTTTT; CDR3 protein: CASRKWVRPGELFF
J gene: TRBJ2-3; V gene: TRBV29-1; clone size: .; D gene: .; CDR3 DNA: TGCAGCGTTGTGATGGGGGTGCAGTATTTT; CDR3 protein: CSVVMGVQYF
J gene: TRBJ2-3; V gene: TRBV28; clone size: .; D gene: TRBD1; CDR3 DNA: TGTGCCAGCAGTCACCGACAGGGGCACACAGATACGCAGTATTTT; CDR3 protein: CASSHRQGHTDTQYF
J gene: TRBJ1-2; V gene: TRBV6-5; clone size: .; D gene: TRBD1; CDR3 DNA: TGTGCCAGCAGTACACACGGACAGGGCTGGGGTGGCTACACCTTC; CDR3 protein: CASSTHGQGWGGYTF
J gene: TRBJ2-5; V gene: TRBV5-4; clone size: .; D gene: .; CDR3 DNA: TGTGCCAGCAGCCAGCAAGCACAAGAGACCCAGTACTTC; CDR3 protein: CASSQQAQETQYF
J gene: TRBJ2-5; V gene: TRBV5-1; clone size: .; D gene: TRBD2; CDR3 DNA: TGCGCCAGCAGCTTTACGAGCGGGAGGGAAGAGACCCAGTACTTC; CDR3 protein: CASSFTSGREETQYF
J gene: TRBJ1-2; V gene: TRBV7-2; clone size: .; D gene: .; CDR3 DNA: TGTGCCAGCAGCTTCAGGGATGGCTACACCTTC; CDR3 protein: CASSFRDGYTF
J gene: TRBJ1-1; V gene: TRBV27; clone size: .; D gene: .; CDR3 DNA: TGTGCCAGCAGTCCGTACAGTAGGGGGGCCAACACTGAAGCTTTCTTT; CDR3 protein: CASSPYSRGANTEAFF
J gene: TRBJ2-7; V gene: TRBV7-9; clone size: once; D gene: .; CDR3 DNA: TGTGCCAGCAGCTTATTCCCCCCCACAGAACAAAATCTTTACGAGCAGTACTTC; CDR3 protein: CASSLFPPTEQNLYEQYF
J gene: TRBJ2-7; V gene: TRBV7-8; clone size: .; D gene: .; CDR3 DNA: TGTGCCAGCAGCAGGGGCAGGTTATCCTACGAGCAGTACTTC; CDR3 protein: CASSRGRLSYEQYF